The 10 T cell receptor beta chains below come from one sample, sequenced in a study of low-dose radiotherapy and immunotherapy resistance in tumors (dated by TCRdb to the early 2020s). First-strand cDNA was synthesized with Superscript III and a set of TRAV- and TRBV-specific primers, covering both TCRalpha and TCRbeta chains. TCRs were amplified for about 20 PCR cycles with Phusion, using a constant-region primer paired with the adapter attached to the V primers. Starting from the raw public reads, TCRdb applied fastp trimming at Q25, assembled clones with MiXCR and retained in-frame beta chains. Rows are combined by CDR3 protein, so each entry shows the most common genes and DNA. The sample table shows more than 6,000 distinct CDR3 sequences, and 61% are seen once. The ten largest clones capture approximately 8.4% of the sample. The receptors shown here come from a human donor with advanced metastatic prostate, ovarian, gallbladder or colorectal cancer (not recorded which). This table probably holds off-target reads from a library built for another chain.

This clonotype was seen a handful of times. The chain is built from TRBV18 and TRBJ1-4; no definite D call. CDR3 length equals 15 residues. Trimming took 4 bases from V and 6 from J, leaving 15 bases between them. Per germline, CDR1 KGHSH and CDR2 LQKENI. Written as DNA, the CDR3 is TGTGCCAGCTCACTATTTCGGAAGAGAGATGAAAAACTGTTTTTT. The encoded protein is CASSLFRKRDEKLFF.

This clonotype appeared a few times. The genes are TRBV11-2 and TRBJ1-2, with a possible D match to TRBD1 (6 bases). The length of the CDR3 is 14 residues. Trimming removed 4 bases at V and 6 bases at J, with 15 bases between. Germline values: CDR1 SGHAT, CDR2 FQNNGV. The chain's CDR3 is CASSSLTGRDGYTF. CDR3 sequence (DNA): TGTGCCAGCAGCTCCCTAACAGGGAGGGATGGCTACACCTTC.

This clonotype came up a few times. The V gene is TRBV6-2 or TRBV6-3, the J gene TRBJ2-5; 11 bases are a match to TRBD2. V lost 7 bases and J lost 5; bases outside the gene matches: 6. This CDR3 has 14 amino acids. Looked up from germline, CDR1 is MNHEY and CDR2 is SVGEGT. The CDR3 here is CASIDSGRAETQYF. The CDR3 DNA sequence: TGTGCCAGCATCGATAGCGGGAGGGCGGAGACCCAGTACTTC.

CDR3 in amino acids: CASTIGKGRVGYTF. For the CDR3, the DNA is TGTGCCAGCACTATTGGGAAGGGCAGGGTGGGCTACACCTTC. The V and J genes are TRBV7-2 and TRBJ1-2; D might be TRBD1 (5 bases). CDR1 and CDR2 from the germline V gene are SGHTA and FQGNSA. The CDR3 consists of 14 residues. Trimming stripped 7 bases from V and 8 bases from J, with 20 bases between.

The genes are TRBV4-1 and TRBJ1-4, with TRBD1 as a possible D gene (5 bases). Trimming took off 4 bases at V and 7 bases at J, with 10 bases between the two ends. The CDR3 sequence is 13 residues long. CDR1 and CDR2 (germline): MGHRA, YSYEKL. The CDR3 sequence: CASSLTVPEKLFF. CDR3 sequence (DNA): TGCGCCAGCAGCCTGACAGTACCTGAAAAACTGTTTTTT.

V usage is TRBV12-3 or TRBV12-4 and J usage is TRBJ1-2; 7 positions agree with TRBD1. The junction had 15 bases not matched to a gene; V was cut back by 6 bases and J by 8 bases. The CDR3 is made up of 15 amino acids. The CDR3 DNA sequence: TGTGCCAGCAGCAAATCCCGACAGGGAGATGACGGCTACACCTTC. Translating it yields CASSKSRQGDDGYTF.

This sequence joins TRBV29-1 and TRBJ2-1; 7 bases align to TRBD2. The CDR3 extends over 14 amino acids. CDR1 SQVTM and CDR2 ANQGSEA come from the germline V gene. Trimming at V came to 0 bases and at J to 4 bases, leaving 3 bases not matched to a gene. CDR3 nucleotides: TGCAGCGTTGAAGAAGGACTAGGTTACAATGAGCAGTTCTTC. Protein sequence: CSVEEGLGYNEQFF.

J is TRBJ2-3 and V is TRBV5-1; TRBD1 agrees at 10 bases. CDR3 size: 16 residues. In germline, CDR1 is SGHRS, CDR2 YFSETQ. Trimming took 1 base from V and 1 from J; bases not matched to a gene: 3. The CDR3 DNA reads as TGCGCCAGCAGCTTGACCGGGACAGGGGGCACAGATACGCAGTATTTT. This gives the protein CASSLTGTGGTDTQYF. The full variable domain, its missing parts supplied by reference TRBV5-1 and TRBJ2-3, is KAGVTQTPRYLIKTRGQQVTLSCSPISGHRSVSWYQQTPGQGLQFLFEYFSETQRNKGNFPGRFSGRQFSNSRSEMNVSTLELGDSALYLCASSLTGTGGTDTQYFGPGTRLTVL.

The CDR3 loop is CASSLARSGGNQETQYF. The CDR3 DNA is TGTGCCAGCAGCTTAGCGCGGTCAGGGGGTAACCAAGAGACCCAGTACTTC. The V call is TRBV7-8, the J call TRBJ2-5; 7 bases align to TRBD1. CDR3 size: 17 residues. The J segment lost 0 bases and the V segment lost 0 bases, leaving 7 bases of the junction unmatched. The germline CDR1 and CDR2 sequences are SGHVS and FQNEAQ.

The J gene is TRBJ2-5, the V gene TRBV10-3; a possible D gene is TRBD2 (5 bases). The CDR3 length is 14 residues. The V gene's germline CDR1 is ENHRY and CDR2 SYGVKD. V shed 6 bases and J shed 5 bases, with 16 bases lying between them. CDR3 bases: TGTGCCATCAGGGGAGAAAAGACCTGGGAGACCCAGTACTTC. It yields the protein CAIRGEKTWETQYF.